Each of the 15 T cell receptor beta chains below was sequenced from the same sample in a study of blood T cells in healthy people across ages. A J-beta primer mix and a sample-barcoded 5' primer were used in a second PCR of about 6 to 12 cycles. MiXCR was run by TCRdb on the 5' RACE reads, yielding one entry per CDR3 protein. The repertoire holds about 1.8 million distinct CDR3 sequences, with 49% as singletons. The sequenced material came from blood. All receptors come from a woman aged 40 to 49 in good health.

The rearrangement uses TRBV6-1 and TRBJ2-5; 7 nucleotides align to TRBD1. Germline CDR1 is MNHNS and CDR2 is SASEGT. V was clipped by 2 bases and J by 1 base; unmatched bases: 4. The CDR3 is 15 amino acids. DNA of the CDR3: TGTGCCAGCAGTGAACAGACAGGGTTCCAAGAGACCCAGTACTTC. Residues: CASSEQTGFQETQYF.

This clonotype was observed a few times. The chain joins TRBV20-1 to TRBJ2-7; no clear D. V was trimmed by 3 bases and J by 2 bases, leaving 11 bases between them. In germline, CDR1 is DFQATT, CDR2 SNEGSKA (reference sequence). The CDR3 loop spans 13 amino acids. CDR3 residues: CSASSLVAYEQYF. CDR3 DNA sequence: TGCAGTGCTAGTTCCCTAGTTGCCTACGAGCAGTACTTC.

This clonotype has just a few counts. The gene calls are TRBV2 and TRBJ2-1, with D maybe TRBD1 (5 bases). Germline assignment: CDR1 SNHLY and CDR2 FYNNEI. CDR3 size: 15 residues. V was cut by 7 bases and J by 5 bases, with 18 bases left in between. The CDR3 loop is CASTLYRQGNNEQFF. CDR3 DNA sequence: TGTGCCAGCACCCTATACCGGCAGGGCAACAATGAGCAGTTCTTC.

The chain uses TRBV6-6 and TRBJ1-2; 7 bases match TRBD1. V gave up 5 bases and J gave up 6 bases; unmatched junction bases: 9. CDR1 and CDR2 from the germline V gene are MNHNY and SVGAGI (reference sequence). There are 14 residues in the CDR3. The CDR3 reads CASSPPQGRNGYTF. The CDR3 coding sequence is TGTGCCAGCAGTCCCCCACAGGGGAGGAATGGCTACACCTTC.

J is TRBJ1-5 and V is TRBV6-2 or TRBV6-3; no clear D gene. The CDR3 extends over 14 amino acids. The V gene lost 4 bases and the J gene lost 0 bases, with 7 bases spanning the gap. In germline, CDR1 is MNHEY, CDR2 SVGEGT. The CDR3 coding sequence is TGTGCCAGCAGTTCGGCCGATAGCAATCAGCCCCAGCATTTT. This encodes CASSSADSNQPQHF.

The chain has TRBV4-1 and TRBJ1-2, with TRBD1 identical over 8 bases. Germline V lookup: CDR1 MGHRA, CDR2 YSYEKL. The CDR3 has 16 amino acids. With V trimmed by 4 bases and J by 5 bases, 12 bases remained unmatched. The CDR3 reads CASSPPGQGFWYGYTF. CDR3 bases: TGCGCCAGCAGCCCCCCCGGACAGGGATTTTGGTATGGCTACACCTTC.

This chain links TRBV28 with TRBJ1-6; 7 bases line up with TRBD1. Germline-derived CDR1 and CDR2 are MDHEN and SYDVKM. J was trimmed by 9 bases and V by 5 bases; bases with no gene match: 16. The CDR3 consists of 17 residues. CDR3 amino acids: CASSLTVLRDRGSPLHF. The CDR3 coding sequence is TGTGCCAGCAGTCTTACCGTTCTCCGGGACAGAGGTTCACCCCTCCACTTT.

Details on this clonotype: Relative to the germline gene, one junction end is altered; a read error may explain this. The chain is built from TRBV7-8 and TRBJ2-1; 7 bases align to TRBD2. This CDR3 region has 15 residues. Germline V CDR1 and CDR2: SGHVS, FQNEAQ. This CDR3 is CASSQTSRSYDEQFF. The CDR3 nucleotides are TGTGCCAGCAGCCAGACTAGCCGCTCCTACGATGAGCAGTTCTTC.

The sample holds a few counts of this clonotype. This chain uses TRBV28 with TRBJ2-7; D uncertain. The CDR3 runs to 14 residues. Germline V gene sequence: CDR1 MDHEN, CDR2 SYDVKM. V was shortened by 5 bases and J by 6 bases, with 17 bases between the two germline ends. The CDR3 here is CASSPPWVIGEQYF. The CDR3 nucleotides are TGTGCCAGCAGTCCCCCCTGGGTCATCGGCGAGCAGTACTTC.

On this clonotype: The germline gene is not matched at one end of the junction; a read error may be the cause. Here the CDR3 reads CASSPRLAGGLRDEQFF. CDR3 DNA sequence: TGTGCTAGCAGCCCCAGACTAGCGGGGGGGCTGAGGGATGAGCAGTTCTTC. V and J are TRBV7-7 and TRBJ2-1, with 14 bases fitting TRBD2. Germline CDR1 is SSHAT and CDR2 is FNYEAQ (reference sequence). The CDR3 has 17 amino acids.

The rearrangement links TRBV27 to TRBJ2-3; unclear D gene. The germline gives CDR1 MNHEY, CDR2 SMNVEV (reference sequence). This CDR3 has 13 residues. Between the trimmed V and J ends, which lost 10 bases and 4 bases, there was a span of 15 bases. The CDR3 coding sequence is TGTGCCACTCACCCCAGGACCCCAGATACGCAGTATTTT. The encoded protein is CATHPRTPDTQYF.

The chain links TRBV7-2 to TRBJ2-1; 10 bases fit TRBD2. The CDR3 sequence is 18 residues long. Germline V gene sequence: CDR1 SGHTA, CDR2 FQGNSA. After removal of 3 bases from V and 7 bases from J, the junction contained 15 bases not matched to a gene. The CDR3 DNA reads as TGTGCCAGCAGCTTGGATCGCCGAGCGGGGGGGGCGGGGAATGAGCAGTTCTTC. This translates into CASSLDRRAGGAGNEQFF.

This sequence joins TRBV10-3 and TRBJ1-5; D is perhaps TRBD1 (6 bases). Germline V gene sequence: CDR1 ENHRY, CDR2 SYGVKD. V lost 6 bases and J lost 0, with 9 bases in between. There are 14 residues in the CDR3. For the CDR3, the DNA is TGTGCCATCAGGGACAGTTATAGCAATCAGCCCCAGCATTTT. As protein: CAIRDSYSNQPQHF.

The chain uses TRBV9 and TRBJ1-1, with D unclear. Germline CDR1 is SGDLS and CDR2 is YYNGEE. This CDR3 comprises 17 residues. V was pared by 5 bases and J by 1 base, with 21 bases between. CDR3 DNA sequence: TGTGCCAGCAGTCTTGCCTCAGGTCTAGTGGGGAACACTGAAGCTTTCTTT. Protein sequence: CASSLASGLVGNTEAFF.

This clonotype was seen only a few times. J is TRBJ2-2 and V is TRBV28; D is undetermined. Germline-derived CDR1 and CDR2 are MDHEN and SYDVKM. CDR3 length equals 16 residues. V lost 4 bases to trimming and J lost 5 bases, with 17 bases between them. The CDR3 DNA follows: TGTGCCAGCAGTTCCCCCGCGGCCCAAGGAACCGGGGAGCTGTTTTTT. Translating it yields CASSSPAAQGTGELFF.